Included here is one T cell receptor (beta chain) sequence, with context. This specimen belongs to a study of blood T cell repertoires in COVID-19. The wider study: The United States, Italy and Spain supplied acute and convalescent COVID-19 samples. Nucleic acid was either cDNA or gDNA, and it came from T cells, B-cell-depleted T cells, or PBMCs.

The germline V gene encodes CDR1 SGDLS and CDR2 YYNGEE. CDR3 length: 14 amino acids. The ends were cut back, 0 bases at V and 5 bases at J, with 11 bases in the middle. Assay used: immunoSEQ multiplex PCR; TCRdb lists only in-frame clones, some missing. The sample holds some 260,000 clones, 85% to 90% seen once. Assignments of participants to cohorts depended upon their own reported clinical history. Recovered status in Cohort 3 required two negative PCRs, clearance, or symptom resolution. The sample comprised PBMCs or T cells enriched from blood (not recorded which). This rearrangement joins TRBV9 to TRBJ1-2, with D maybe TRBD1 (5 bases). The sequence was collected from a man aged 40-49 years who had recovered from COVID-19. CDR3 DNA: TGTGCCAGCAGCGTAGGCAGGGAGGGATATGGCTACACCTTC. Encoded protein: CASSVGREGYGYTF.